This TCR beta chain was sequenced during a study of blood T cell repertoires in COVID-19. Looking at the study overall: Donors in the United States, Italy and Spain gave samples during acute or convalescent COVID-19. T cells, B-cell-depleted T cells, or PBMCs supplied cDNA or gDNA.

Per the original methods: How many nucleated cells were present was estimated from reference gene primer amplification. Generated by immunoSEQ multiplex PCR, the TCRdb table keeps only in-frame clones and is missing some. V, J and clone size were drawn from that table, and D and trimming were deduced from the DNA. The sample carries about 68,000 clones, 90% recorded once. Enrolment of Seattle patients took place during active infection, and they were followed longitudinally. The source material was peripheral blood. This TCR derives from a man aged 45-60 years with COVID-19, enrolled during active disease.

CDR3 DNA sequence: TGCACCACTACGAGGGGGGGAGATACGCAGTATTTT. It is translated as CTTTRGGDTQYF. V is TRBV29-1 and J is TRBJ2-3; perhaps TRBD2 as D (7 bases). Germline loops: CDR1 SQVTM, CDR2 ANQGSEA. The CDR3 sequence is 12 residues long.